These 25 T cell receptor beta chains share one sample of origin, sequenced in a study of shared clonotypes between healthy human individuals. Measured with immunoSEQ multiplex PCR; TCRdb has only the in-frame clones, and not every one. The table lists approximately 440,000 clones, roughly three quarters of them singletons. The specimen was PBMCs. The receptors come from a woman between 40 and 55 years old in good health. Some clones in this sample may be carry-over from other donors' samples.

This clone was observed once. The chain has TRBV6-4 and TRBJ1-2; 8 bases are a match to TRBD1. Germline loops: CDR1 MRHNA, CDR2 SNTAGT. Unmatched junction bases numbered 6, after V lost 3 bases and J lost 6 bases. The CDR3 has 14 residues. The CDR3 nucleotides are TGTGCCAGCAGTGAAGGGCAGGGGGCCGATGGCTACACCTTC. Translating gives CASSEGQGADGYTF.

This chain connects TRBV18 to TRBJ2-5; tentative D call: TRBD1 (5 bases). The ends were cut back, 3 bases at V and 4 bases at J, with 9 bases in the middle. CDR1 and CDR2 (germline): KGHSH, LQKENI. CDR3 length: 13 residues. As DNA, the CDR3 is TGTGCCAGCTCACCGGGTGGGGCAGAGACCCAGTACTTC. Its translation is CASSPGGAETQYF.

This clone was seen only a few times. V gene TRBV6-5 combines with J gene TRBJ1-3; the D is unclear. Germline V CDR1 and CDR2: MNHEY, SVGAGI. This CDR3 is built from 15 residues. The V gene lost 2 bases and the J gene lost 0 bases, with 8 bases spanning the gap. The CDR3: CASSYRRSSGNTIYF. The CDR3 coding sequence is TGTGCCAGCAGTTACAGACGAAGCTCTGGAAACACCATATATTTT.

This chain joins TRBV5-1 and TRBJ2-7; D is uncertain. Per the germline V gene, CDR1 is SGHRS and CDR2 is YFSETQ. This CDR3 is built from 14 residues. V was trimmed by 4 bases and J by 5 bases, leaving 16 bases between them. CDR3 sequence reads: CASSTLGAGDEQYF. For the CDR3, the DNA is TGCGCCAGCAGCACTCTAGGAGCTGGGGACGAGCAGTACTTC. The whole variable domain, remainder taken from reference TRBV5-1 and TRBJ2-7, is KAGVTQTPRYLIKTRGQQVTLSCSPISGHRSVSWYQQTPGQGLQFLFEYFSETQRNKGNFPGRFSGRQFSNSRSEMNVSTLELGDSALYLCASSTLGAGDEQYFGPGTRLTVT.

About this clone: A far larger clone lies a single base away; this is likely a read error. The same CDR3 also results from other DNA sequences found in this sample. The chain is built from TRBV30 and TRBJ2-3, with 9 bases lining up with TRBD1. The CDR3 runs 14 residues. The germline V gene encodes CDR1 GTSNPN and CDR2 SVGIG (reference sequence). The CDR3 sequence is CAWSVTGGPDTQCF. In nucleotides, the CDR3 is TGTGCCTGGAGTGTTACAGGGGGCCCAGATACGCAGTGTTTT.

The chain has TRBV7-3 and TRBJ2-1, with TRBD2 matching over 9 bases. Germline-derived CDR1 and CDR2 are SGHTA and FQGTGA. The CDR3 is 19 amino acids. V shed 3 bases, J shed 7 bases, and the junction held 19 bases outside the gene matches. Written as DNA, the CDR3 is TGTGCCAGCAGCTTTCCGGGACTCGGGGGCCTAGCGGGACGGAATGAGCAGTTCTTC. It yields the protein CASSFPGLGGLAGRNEQFF.

Of note for this clone: Other DNA sequences in the same sample also yield this CDR3. The chain has TRBV7-2 and TRBJ2-7; D is unresolved. This CDR3 spans 15 amino acids. Germline CDR1 reads SGHTA; CDR2 reads FQGNSA. Between the trimmed V and J ends, which lost 6 bases and 0 bases, there was a span of 15 bases. Written as DNA, the CDR3 is TGTGCCAGCAGTTCTATGGTAGGAAGCTCCTACGAGCAGTACTTC. Its protein is CASSSMVGSSYEQYF.

The chain employs TRBV29-1 and TRBJ2-2; 10 bases agree with TRBD1. V was pared by 6 bases and J by 5 bases, with 12 bases of the junction left unmatched. Germline V gives CDR1 SQVTM, CDR2 ANQGSEA. The CDR3 is 16 amino acids. CDR3 protein: CSVSTIGQGGTGELFF. As DNA, the CDR3 is TGCAGCGTATCAACCATCGGACAGGGGGGGACCGGGGAGCTGTTTTTT.

V is TRBV9 and J is TRBJ2-2, with 7 bases that match TRBD2. CDR3 length: 16 residues. The J segment lost 8 bases and the V segment lost 0 bases, leaving 10 bases of the junction unmatched. Germline V gene sequence: CDR1 SGDLS, CDR2 YYNGEE. CDR3 residues: CASSVGLAVPRGELFF. For the CDR3, the DNA is TGTGCCAGCAGCGTAGGGCTAGCGGTCCCCCGAGGGGAGCTGTTTTTT.

This clone was found a few times. The V gene is TRBV19, the J gene TRBJ2-7; TRBD2 aligns across 8 bases. The CDR3 totals 15 residues. Unmatched junction bases numbered 6, after V lost 3 bases and J lost 2 bases. Germline CDR1 is LNHDA and CDR2 is SQIVND (reference sequence). CDR3 coding DNA: TGTGCCAGTAGTATTCATGGCGGGAGGCCCTACGAGCAGTACTTC. Translated, it gives CASSIHGGRPYEQYF.

Comment on this clone: A read error is possible here, since a much larger clone lies one base away. The sample contains more than one DNA sequence encoding this CDR3. The chain couples TRBV29-1 to TRBJ2-4, with D perhaps assigned TRBD1 or TRBD2 (5 bases each). CDR1 is SQVTM, CDR2 ANQGSEA, per germline. There are 12 residues in the CDR3. V was pared by 7 bases and J by 13 bases, with 20 bases between. The CDR3 reads CSGGSGKSIQYF. Written as DNA, the CDR3 is TGCAGCGGGGGGAGTGGCAAAAGCATACAGTACTTC. The whole variable domain, remainder taken from reference TRBV29-1 and TRBJ2-4, is SAVISQKPSRDICQRGTSLTIQCQVDSQVTMMFWYRQQPGQSLTLIATANQGSEATYESGFVIDKFPISRPNLTFSTLTVSNMSPEDSSIYLCSGGSGKSIQYFGAGTRLSVL.

This clone was detected a few times. The rearrangement links TRBV7-3 to TRBJ2-7, with D hard to call. V was shortened by 0 bases and J by 2 bases, with 14 bases between the two germline ends. The CDR3 extends over 16 amino acids. Germline values: CDR1 SGHTA, CDR2 FQGTGA. DNA for the CDR3: TGTGCCAGCAGCTTAACGCCAGGAAATTTCCCCTACGAGCAGTACTTC. Translation: CASSLTPGNFPYEQYF.

This clone was observed at least ten times. The genes are TRBV10-3 and TRBJ1-5; D is unclear. The CDR3 has 16 amino acids. Germline V CDR1 and CDR2: ENHRY, SYGVKD. The V and J ends lost 0 bases and 1 base respectively, with 10 bases between them. CDR3 nucleotides: TGTGCCATCAGTGAGTCGCGGAGAGCGAGCAATCAGCCCCAGCATTTT. Amino acids: CAISESRRASNQPQHF.

The chain recombines TRBV6-1 with TRBJ1-5; TRBD1 agrees at 10 bases. Germline V gene lookup returns CDR1 MNHNS and CDR2 SASEGT. The V and J ends lost 4 bases and 6 bases, in that order; junction bases with no gene match: 3. The CDR3 runs 14 residues. The CDR3 DNA reads as TGTGCCAGCAGTGCGACAGGGGGCGTTCAGCCCCAGCATTTT. Its translation: CASSATGGVQPQHF.

The CDR3 here is CASAYAEAFF. CDR3 nucleotides: TGTGCCAGCGCGTACGCTGAAGCTTTCTTT. V and J are TRBV2 and TRBJ1-1; D is ambiguous. CDR3 length: 10 amino acids. Looked up from germline, CDR1 is SNHLY and CDR2 is FYNNEI. V lost 8 bases and J lost 6, with 7 bases in between.

The V call is TRBV18, the J call TRBJ1-1; TRBD1 aligns across 7 bases. CDR3 length equals 13 residues. Germline values: CDR1 KGHSH, CDR2 LQKENI. The junction had 8 bases not matched to a gene; V was cut back by 9 bases and J by 4 bases. Here the CDR3 DNA reads TGTGCCAGTATTACAGGGGAGGGCACTGAAGCTTTCTTT. It encodes CASITGEGTEAFF.

V and J are TRBV19 and TRBJ1-1; D gene ambiguous. Trimming took 3 bases from V and 1 from J, leaving 9 bases between them. CDR3 length: 14 residues. CDR1 is LNHDA and CDR2 is SQIVND in the germline V gene (reference sequence). The CDR3 DNA is TGTGCCAGTAGTATTGAACCGCAGAACACTGAAGCTTTCTTT. This gives the protein CASSIEPQNTEAFF.

The chain has TRBV6-1 and TRBJ2-3; 7 positions agree with TRBD1. V gave up 4 bases and J gave up 4 bases; unmatched junction bases: 8. CDR1 is MNHNS, CDR2 SASEGT, per germline. This CDR3 is 15 amino acids long. The CDR3 DNA is TGTGCCAGCAGTGGAAACAGGGGATGGGCAGATACGCAGTATTTT. The encoded protein is CASSGNRGWADTQYF.

This clone appeared a single time. The chain is built from TRBV28 and TRBJ1-1, with TRBD1 as a possible D gene (6 bases). The CDR3 totals 16 residues. Germline V gene data show CDR1 as MDHEN and CDR2 as SYDVKM. V was pared by 6 bases and J by 5 bases, with 22 bases between. CDR3 protein: CASSPPLGRGGTEAFF. The CDR3 DNA reads TGTGCCAGCAGCCCTCCCTTGGGCAGGGGAGGGACTGAAGCTTTCTTT. Variable domain in full (rest from reference TRBV28 and TRBJ1-1): DVKVTQSSRYLVKRTGEKVFLECVQDMDHENMFWYRQDPGLGLRLIYFSYDVKMKEKGDIPEGYSVSREKKERFSLILESASTNQTSMYLCASSPPLGRGGTEAFFGQGTRLTVV.

A note on this clone: One end of the junction fails to match germline, which may point to a read error. V and J are TRBV5-6 and TRBJ1-4, with D perhaps TRBD1 (5 bases). The CDR3 has 12 residues. Germline lookup yields CDR1 SGHDT and CDR2 YYEEEE. Written as DNA, the CDR3 is TGTGCCAGCAGCTTGGAAACAGGTCGGGACGTTTTT. Translating it yields CASSLETGRDVF.

DNA for the CDR3: TGTGCCAGCCAAGTTAACTCTGGAAACACCATATATTTT. This sequence encodes CASQVNSGNTIYF. The rearrangement links TRBV2 to TRBJ1-3; D gene ambiguous. The V end was cut by 8 bases, the J end by 0 bases, with 8 bases between. The CDR3 has 13 residues. From germline, CDR1 is SNHLY and CDR2 FYNNEI.

V and J are TRBV11-3 and TRBJ2-7; 11 nucleotides agree with TRBD2. V shed 5 bases, J shed 5 bases, and the junction held 5 bases outside the gene matches. Germline V gene sequence: CDR1 SGHNT, CDR2 YENEEA. This CDR3 has 14 amino acids. CDR3: CASSRSGRAHEQYF. In nucleotides, the CDR3 is TGTGCCAGCAGCCGTAGCGGGAGGGCCCACGAGCAGTACTTC.

V is TRBV6-6 and J is TRBJ2-1; 10 nucleotides line up with TRBD2. V shed 8 bases and J 8 bases; nucleotides not matched to a gene: 15. This CDR3 has 16 amino acids. Germline-derived CDR1 and CDR2 are MNHNY and SVGAGI (reference sequence). CDR3 sequence (DNA): TGTGCCAGCCTCCCGGGGGGACTAGCGTCTCTCGATGAGCAGTTCTTC. Translated, it gives CASLPGGLASLDEQFF.

The chain carries TRBV18 and TRBJ1-5; TRBD1 matches 7 bases. The CDR3 is 16 amino acids. With 3 bases clipped from V and 6 bases from J, the junction kept 11 bases outside the gene matches. Germline-derived CDR1 and CDR2 are KGHSH and LQKENI. The CDR3 DNA follows: TGTGCCAGCTCACCTCTTCAGGGGGGAAGCGGTCAGCCCCAGCATTTT. Amino acids: CASSPLQGGSGQPQHF.

The chain carries TRBV13 and TRBJ2-1; D unclear. Trimming removed 8 bases from V and 7 bases from J, with 15 bases in between. CDR3 size: 13 residues. Germline V gene data show CDR1 as PRHDT and CDR2 as FYEKMQ (reference sequence). The CDR3 region has the DNA TGTGCCAGCGCTCTATATTGGAGAAATGAGCAGTTCTTC. It codes for CASALYWRNEQFF.